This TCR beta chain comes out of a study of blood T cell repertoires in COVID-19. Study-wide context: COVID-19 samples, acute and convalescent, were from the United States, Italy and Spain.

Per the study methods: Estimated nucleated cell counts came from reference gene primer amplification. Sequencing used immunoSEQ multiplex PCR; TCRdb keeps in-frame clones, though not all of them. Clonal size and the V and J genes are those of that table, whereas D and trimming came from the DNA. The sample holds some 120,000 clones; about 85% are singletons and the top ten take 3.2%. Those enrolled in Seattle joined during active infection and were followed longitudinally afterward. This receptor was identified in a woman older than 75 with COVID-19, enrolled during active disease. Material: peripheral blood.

The CDR3 loop reads CASSQDPQGQGLFF. The DNA for the CDR3 is TGTGCCAGCAGCCAAGATCCACAGGGACAGGGCCTGTTTTTT. The V gene is TRBV3-1 (or the pseudogene TRBV3-2), the J gene TRBJ1-4; 9 bases fit TRBD1. Germline V gene sequence: CDR1 LGHDT, CDR2 YNNKEL (reference sequence). Trimming removed 0 bases from V and 14 bases from J; junction bases left unmatched: 7. The CDR3 runs to 14 residues.